The sequence of this T cell receptor (beta chain) was determined in a study of T-cell memory formation after mild COVID-19. The wider study: TCR clusters were mostly donor specific. Study conclusions and caveats: Whereas later expanders leaned CD4+, clones contracting day 15 to 85 showed a balanced CD4/CD8 makeup.

Constant-segment primers served in 5'RACE that generated TCR alpha and TCR beta cDNA libraries bearing sample barcodes and UMIs. TCRdb re-derived calls from the 5' RACE reads in MiXCR, one entry per CDR3 protein. The profile covers over 250,000 distinct CDR3 sequences, with approximately 16% appearing a single time and over 20% taken by the ten largest. As to this clonotype: Its matching antigen is unknown.

The receptor's source is a man aged 18 to 29 who had mild COVID-19 (a few samples of this study predate the infection). Cell type and time point are not known. The sample was PBMCs or a T cell subset sorted from them (not recorded which).

The CDR3 is CASSLGTGTGELFF. The CDR3 DNA reads as TGTGCCAGCAGCTTGGGGACAGGGACGGGGGAGCTGTTTTTT. The V gene is TRBV5-6, the J gene TRBJ2-2, with TRBD1 identical over 8 bases. This CDR3 comprises 14 residues. Germline V gene data show CDR1 as SGHDT and CDR2 as YYEEEE. The ends lost 0 bases at V and 8 bases at J; junction bases unmatched: 3.